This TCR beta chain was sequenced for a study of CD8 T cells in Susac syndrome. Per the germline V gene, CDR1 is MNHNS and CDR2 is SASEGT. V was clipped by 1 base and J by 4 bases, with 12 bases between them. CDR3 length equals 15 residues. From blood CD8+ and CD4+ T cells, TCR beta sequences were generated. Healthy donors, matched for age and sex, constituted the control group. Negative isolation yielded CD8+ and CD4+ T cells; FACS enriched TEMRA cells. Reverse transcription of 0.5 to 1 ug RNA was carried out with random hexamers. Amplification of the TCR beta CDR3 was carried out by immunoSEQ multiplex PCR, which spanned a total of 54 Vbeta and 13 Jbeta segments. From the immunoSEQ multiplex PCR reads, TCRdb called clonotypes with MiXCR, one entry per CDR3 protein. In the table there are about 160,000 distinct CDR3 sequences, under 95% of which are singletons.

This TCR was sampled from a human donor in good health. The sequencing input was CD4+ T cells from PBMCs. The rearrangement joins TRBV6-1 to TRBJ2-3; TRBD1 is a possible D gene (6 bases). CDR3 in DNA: TGTGCCAGCAGTGAAGGGCAGGGGACCCCAGATACGCAGTATTTT. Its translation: CASSEGQGTPDTQYF.